What follows is one T cell receptor beta chain and its context. The antigen is undetermined. The TCR beta cDNA came from 5'RACE template switching with UMIs. TCRdb reprocessed the 5' RACE reads; each CDR3 protein has one entry and no DNA is given. The table lists 550,000 to 600,000 distinct CDR3 sequences. The sample belongs to a study of T cells expressing NK-cell markers. General observations from the study: A range of about 1.0-8% of CD8+ T cells consisted of dominant NKG2C+ clonotypes in 5 to 7 donors.

Germline loops: CDR1 SNHLY, CDR2 FYNNEI. This CDR3 comprises 14 residues. This TCR derives from a man younger than 30 in good health. This chain uses TRBV2 with TRBJ2-1. The sequencing sample was made of blood T cells: a sorted CD56 or NKG2C T cell subset, CD4+ or CD8+ T cells, or bulk PBMC T cells (not recorded which). CDR3 amino acids: CASMRDFSYNEQFF.